The TCR beta chain described here comes from a study of T cell repertoires in cytomegalovirus infection. Across the study: Newly reported HLA-C-restricted and thoroughly characterized HLA-B-restricted CMV epitopes were employed. CMV infection plus the matching HLA type was flagged by public TCR beta signatures. Study observations and caveats: Summed frequency of public TCR beta families distinguished CMV carriers with the relevant HLA. HLA-C-restricted CMV clonotypes gave the most frequent clonotype in two of eight donors.

TCRdb re-called the reads with MiXCR, one entry per CDR3 protein. The profile covers fewer than 1,000,000 distinct CDR3 sequences, with around a third appearing a single time and 11% to 15% taken by the ten largest. Comments on this clonotype: Antigen unknown. A junction boundary mismatches the germline segment, possibly from a read error.

This CDR3 is built from 16 residues. Germline V gives CDR1 SGHRS, CDR2 YFSETQ. The V gene is TRBV5-1, the J gene TRBJ2-2; 7 nucleotides line up with TRBD2. The specimen was cultured CD8+ T cells from PBMCs, collected from culture after CMV antigen stimulation. The source is a human donor in good health (CMV status not recorded). Some clones in this sample may be carry-over from other donors' samples. The CDR3 DNA reads TGCGCCAACAGCCCCGAGGGAGGGCTGAACACCGGGGAGCTGTTTTTT. It codes for CANSPEGGLNTGELFF.